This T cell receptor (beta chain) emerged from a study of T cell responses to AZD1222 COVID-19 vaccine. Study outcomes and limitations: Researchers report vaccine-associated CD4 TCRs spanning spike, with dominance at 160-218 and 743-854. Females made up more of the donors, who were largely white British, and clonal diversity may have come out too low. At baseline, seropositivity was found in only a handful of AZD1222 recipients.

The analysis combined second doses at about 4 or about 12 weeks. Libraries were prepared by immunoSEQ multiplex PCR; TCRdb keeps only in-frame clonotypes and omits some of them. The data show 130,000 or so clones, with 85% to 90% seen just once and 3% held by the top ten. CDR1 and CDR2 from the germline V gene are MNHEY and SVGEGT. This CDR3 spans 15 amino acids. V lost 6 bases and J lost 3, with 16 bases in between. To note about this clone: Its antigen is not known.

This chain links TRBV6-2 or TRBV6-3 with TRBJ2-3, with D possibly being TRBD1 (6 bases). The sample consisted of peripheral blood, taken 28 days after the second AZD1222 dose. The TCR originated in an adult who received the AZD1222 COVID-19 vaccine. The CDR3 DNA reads TGTGCCAGCAGCGAACAGGGTTGGAGGACAGATACGCAGTATTTT. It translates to CASSEQGWRTDTQYF.